Sequencing of this TCR beta chain was carried out in a study of identical twins. General study points: Modelling underestimated the level of out-of-frame TCR alpha sharing observed in monozygotic twins.

TCRdb redid the calling of the 5' RACE reads with MiXCR, one entry per CDR3 protein. The table includes fewer than 350,000 distinct CDR3 sequences, 6.5% to 9.5% detected once. In this sample, this clonotype turned up many times. Its antigen is unknown. CDR3 size: 14 residues. V dropped 1 base and J dropped 2 bases, with 6 bases sitting between them. Germline V gene sequence: CDR1 SGHRS, CDR2 YFSETQ. Another study also made use of these data, one on yellow fever vaccine responses in identical twins.

The gene calls are TRBV5-1 and TRBJ1-4; D unresolved. The source of this sequence is a woman between 18 and 29 years old in good health. The sequenced material came from memory (CD45RO+) T cells sorted from blood. The CDR3 here is CASSLSFTNEKLFF. The CDR3 DNA sequence: TGCGCCAGCAGCTTGTCCTTCACTAATGAAAAACTGTTTTTT.